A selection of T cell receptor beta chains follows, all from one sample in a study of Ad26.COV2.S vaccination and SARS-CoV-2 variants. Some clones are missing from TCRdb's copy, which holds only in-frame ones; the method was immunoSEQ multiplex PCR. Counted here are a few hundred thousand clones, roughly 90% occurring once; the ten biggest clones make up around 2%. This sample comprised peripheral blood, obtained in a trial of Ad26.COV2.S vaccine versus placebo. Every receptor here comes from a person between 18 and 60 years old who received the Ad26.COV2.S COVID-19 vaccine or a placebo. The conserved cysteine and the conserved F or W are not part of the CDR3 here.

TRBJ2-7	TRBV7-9	ASSIGLGSSYEQY
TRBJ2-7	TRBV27	ASSPGIGGSYEQY
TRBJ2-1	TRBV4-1	ASSLPGENEQF
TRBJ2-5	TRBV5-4	ASSAGGAGDRETQY
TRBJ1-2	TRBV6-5	ASSQGYGYT
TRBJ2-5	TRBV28	ASSLNRGGGETQY
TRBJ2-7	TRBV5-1	ASSLAGGHLNEQY
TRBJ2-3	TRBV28	ASSRDSYDTQY
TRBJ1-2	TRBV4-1	ASSQETRGLVGYT
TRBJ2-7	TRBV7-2	ASSLTAGGPYEQY
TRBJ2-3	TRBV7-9	ASSRSGGGDTQY
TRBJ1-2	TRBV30	AWREQGARWGYT
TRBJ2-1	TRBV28	ASSLPWGAGGIEQF
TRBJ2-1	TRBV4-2	ASSQEATSSNEQF
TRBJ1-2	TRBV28	ASSLAMDSPIYGYT
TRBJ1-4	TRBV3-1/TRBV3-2	ASSQDGRDNEKLF
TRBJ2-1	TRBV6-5	ASNGLADYNEQF
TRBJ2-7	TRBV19	ASSNAGVNEQY
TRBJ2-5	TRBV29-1	SVAPTVYQETQY
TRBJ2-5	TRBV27	ASRGRSLETQY
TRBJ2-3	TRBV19	ASSIGHGTDTQY
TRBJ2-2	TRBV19	ASSIWADHPTGELF
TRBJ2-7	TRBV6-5	ASSYLGEPNSYEQY
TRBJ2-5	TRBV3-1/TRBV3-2	ASSQRTSGGLQETQY
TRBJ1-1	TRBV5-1	ASSPTGTGGTEAF
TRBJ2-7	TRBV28	ASSPGEGVGIHEQY
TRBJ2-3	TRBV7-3	ASSISGPTDTQY
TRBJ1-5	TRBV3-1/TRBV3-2	ASSQESKGPQH
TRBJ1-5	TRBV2	ASHRDSNQPQH
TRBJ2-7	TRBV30	AWSVGPGEQY
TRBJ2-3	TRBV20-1	SASGGSVGALSSTDTQY
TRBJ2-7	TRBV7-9	ASSFGTGWYEQY
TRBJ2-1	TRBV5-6	ASSLVGHNEQF
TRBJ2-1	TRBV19	ASSTGTGQDEQF
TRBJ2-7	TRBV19	ASSISRQGASYEQY
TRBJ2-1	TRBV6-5	ASRNDGTNNEQF